Sequencing of this T cell receptor (beta chain) was carried out in a study of T cell changes during pregnancy in multiple sclerosis. V was pared by 6 bases and J by 9 bases, with 10 bases of the junction left unmatched. Germline assignment: CDR1 MNHEY and CDR2 SVGAGI. CDR3 length equals 14 residues. Profiling relied on immunoSEQ multiplex PCR, and the TCRdb table lists in-frame clones only, not all of them. The repertoire consists of approximately 41,000 clones, with approximately 91% occurring once and the leading ten covering roughly 1.5%. The sequence was collected from a female donor with multiple sclerosis, enrolled in a pregnancy study. The chain recombines TRBV6-5 with TRBJ1-5, with 8 bases aligning to TRBD1. The source material was PBMCs (not recorded whether the cells were cultured). In DNA form, the CDR3 reads TGTGCCAGCAGATCGGACAGGGCCGAGGGGCCCCAGCATTTT. This translates into CASRSDRAEGPQHF.